Included here is one TCR beta chain sequence, with context. Its matching antigen is unknown. Germline CDR1 SNHLY, CDR2 FYNNEI. The V end lost 10 bases, the J end lost 3 bases, and 9 bases lay between the germline ends. The CDR3 consists of 11 residues. The sample belongs to a study of Ad26.COV2.S vaccination and SARS-CoV-2 variants. This table comes from immunoSEQ multiplex PCR, and its TCRdb copy is limited to in-frame clones, with some not included. The sample lists about 350,000 clones, under 95% occurring once. Overall study findings and caveats: Non-spike TCR breadth showed similarity between vaccine and placebo recipients. Analytic work on TCR breadth and depth might have understated the full extent of total T cell responses. Compared with placebo recipients, vaccine recipients had higher spike-specific TCR breadth. Reportedly, spike-specific CD8+ and CD4+ T cell responses achieved substantial breadth once vaccination had taken place.

The sequences come from peripheral blood, collected after recovery from COVID-19. The chain carries TRBV2 and TRBJ1-1, with a possible D match to TRBD1 (6 bases). This clonotype was sampled from a human donor who had recovered from COVID-19. As DNA, the CDR3 is TGTGCCAAGTCAGGGGACACTGAAGCTTTCTTT. Its translation: CAKSGDTEAFF.